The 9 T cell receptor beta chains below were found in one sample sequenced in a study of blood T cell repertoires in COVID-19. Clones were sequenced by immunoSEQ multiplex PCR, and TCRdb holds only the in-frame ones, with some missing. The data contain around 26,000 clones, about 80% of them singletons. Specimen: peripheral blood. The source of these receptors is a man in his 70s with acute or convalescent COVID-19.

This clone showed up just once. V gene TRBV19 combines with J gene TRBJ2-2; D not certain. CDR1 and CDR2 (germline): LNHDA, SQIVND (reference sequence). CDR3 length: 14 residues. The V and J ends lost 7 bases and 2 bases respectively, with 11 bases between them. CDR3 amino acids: CASISTANTGELFF. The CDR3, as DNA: TGTGCCAGTATAAGTACAGCCAACACCGGGGAGCTGTTTTTT. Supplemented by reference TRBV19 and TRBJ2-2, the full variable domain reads DGGITQSPKYLFRKEGQNVTLSCEQNLNHDAMYWYRQDPGQGLRLIYYSQIVNDFQKGDIAEGYSVSREKKESFPLTVTSAQKNPTAFYLCASISTANTGELFFGEGSRLTVL.

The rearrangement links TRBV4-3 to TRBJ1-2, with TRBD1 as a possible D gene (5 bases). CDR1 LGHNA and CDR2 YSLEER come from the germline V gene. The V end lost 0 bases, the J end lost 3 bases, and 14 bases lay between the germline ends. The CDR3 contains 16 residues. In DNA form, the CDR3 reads TGCGCCAGCAGCCAAGACATGGGGGGGGAAGACTATGGCTACACCTTC. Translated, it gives CASSQDMGGEDYGYTF.

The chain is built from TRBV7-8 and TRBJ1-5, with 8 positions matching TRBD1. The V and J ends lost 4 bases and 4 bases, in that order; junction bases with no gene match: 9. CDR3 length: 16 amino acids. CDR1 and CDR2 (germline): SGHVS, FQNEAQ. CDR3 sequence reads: CASSSRAGGRNQPQHF. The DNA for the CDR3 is TGTGCCAGCAGCTCCCGGGCAGGGGGCAGGAATCAGCCCCAGCATTTT.

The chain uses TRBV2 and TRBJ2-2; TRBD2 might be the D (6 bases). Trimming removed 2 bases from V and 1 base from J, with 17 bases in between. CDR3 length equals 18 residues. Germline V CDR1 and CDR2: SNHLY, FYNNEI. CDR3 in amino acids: CASSERSPGLMNTGELFF. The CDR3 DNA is TGTGCCAGCAGTGAAAGAAGCCCGGGACTTATGAACACCGGGGAGCTGTTTTTT.

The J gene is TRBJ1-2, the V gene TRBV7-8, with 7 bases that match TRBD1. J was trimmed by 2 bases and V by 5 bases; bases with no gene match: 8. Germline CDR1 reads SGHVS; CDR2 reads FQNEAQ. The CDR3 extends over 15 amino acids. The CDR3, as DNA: TGTGCCAGCAGCCTTAACAGGGGAGGAAACTATGGCTACACCTTC. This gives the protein CASSLNRGGNYGYTF.

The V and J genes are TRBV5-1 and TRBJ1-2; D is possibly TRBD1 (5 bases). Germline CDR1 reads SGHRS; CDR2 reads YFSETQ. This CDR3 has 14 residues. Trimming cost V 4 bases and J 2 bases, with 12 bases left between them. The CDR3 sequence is CASSPEGVNYGYTF. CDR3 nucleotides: TGCGCCAGCAGCCCCGAAGGGGTAAACTATGGCTACACCTTC. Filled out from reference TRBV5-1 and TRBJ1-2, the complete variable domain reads KAGVTQTPRYLIKTRGQQVTLSCSPISGHRSVSWYQQTPGQGLQFLFEYFSETQRNKGNFPGRFSGRQFSNSRSEMNVSTLELGDSALYLCASSPEGVNYGYTFGSGTRLTVV.

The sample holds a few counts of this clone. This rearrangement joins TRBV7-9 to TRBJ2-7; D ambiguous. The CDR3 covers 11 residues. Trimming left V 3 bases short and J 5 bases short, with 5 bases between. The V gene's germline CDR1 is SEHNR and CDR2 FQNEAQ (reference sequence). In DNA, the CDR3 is TGTGCCAGCAGCTTGAACAACGAGCAGTACTTC. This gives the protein CASSLNNEQYF.

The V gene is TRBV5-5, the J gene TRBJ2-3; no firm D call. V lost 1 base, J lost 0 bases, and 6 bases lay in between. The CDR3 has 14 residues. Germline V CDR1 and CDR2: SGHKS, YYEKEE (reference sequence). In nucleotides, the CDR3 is TGTGCCAGCAGCTTGATAGTCAGCACAGATACGCAGTATTTT. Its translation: CASSLIVSTDTQYF. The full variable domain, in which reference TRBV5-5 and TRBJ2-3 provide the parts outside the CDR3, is DAGVTQSPTHLIKTRGQQVTLRCSPISGHKSVSWYQQVLGQGPQFIFQYYEKEERGRGNFPDRFSARQFPNYSSELNVNALLLGDSALYLCASSLIVSTDTQYFGPGTRLTVL.

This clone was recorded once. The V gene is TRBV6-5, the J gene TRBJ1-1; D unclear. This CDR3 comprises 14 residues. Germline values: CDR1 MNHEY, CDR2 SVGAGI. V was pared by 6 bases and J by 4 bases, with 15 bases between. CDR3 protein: CASRTAVRGTEAFF. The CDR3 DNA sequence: TGTGCCAGCAGGACCGCAGTCCGGGGCACTGAAGCTTTCTTT.